The next 13 T cell receptor beta chains were all read from a single sample in a study of blood T cell repertoires in COVID-19. TCRdb's table, derived via immunoSEQ multiplex PCR, lists solely in-frame clones and lacks some. The sample shows tens of thousands of clones, 88% of them seen only once. The material sequenced was peripheral blood. The receptors shown here come from a woman aged 55-69 years with COVID-19, enrolled during active disease.

A few counts support this clone. This chain uses TRBV11-3 with TRBJ2-7, with D possibly TRBD2 on 6 matching bases. Trimming took 5 bases from V and 3 from J, leaving 14 bases between them. The germline V gene encodes CDR1 SGHNT and CDR2 YENEEA. This CDR3 has 14 amino acids. Here the CDR3 reads CASSQYYGGYEQYF. CDR3 sequence (DNA): TGTGCCAGCAGCCAGTACTACGGGGGCTACGAGCAGTACTTC.

The chain has TRBV27 and TRBJ1-4; 10 bases align to TRBD1. Per germline, CDR1 MNHEY and CDR2 SMNVEV (reference sequence). The CDR3 is 16 residues long. After removal of 1 base from V and 6 bases from J, the junction contained 5 bases not matched to a gene. CDR3 nucleotide sequence: TGTGCCAGCAGTTTATACGGGACAGGGGCATATGAAAAACTGTTTTTT. Amino acid sequence: CASSLYGTGAYEKLFF.

The rearrangement links TRBV4-3 to TRBJ2-2; tentatively, D is TRBD1 (5 bases). The length of the CDR3 is 14 residues. V was clipped by 6 bases and J by 2 bases, with 10 bases between them. Germline CDR1 and CDR2: LGHNA and YSLEER. The CDR3 bases are TGCGCCAGCAGGACAGTAGGAAACACCGGGGAGCTGTTTTTT. Translating gives CASRTVGNTGELFF.

CDR3: CASSASYEQYF. Written as DNA, the CDR3 is TGCGCCAGCAGTGCGTCCTACGAGCAGTACTTC. J is TRBJ2-7 and V is TRBV10-2; D uncertain. The CDR3 is made up of 11 amino acids. V was pared by 4 bases and J by 1 base, with 2 bases between. Germline V gives CDR1 WSHSY, CDR2 SAAADI.

The chain is built from TRBV4-3 and TRBJ1-2; possible D gene TRBD1, 5 bases. Between the trimmed V and J ends, which lost 0 bases and 13 bases, there was a span of 18 bases. The CDR3 has 14 residues. Germline CDR1 reads LGHNA; CDR2 reads YSLEER. CDR3 residues: CASSQDGAGIQITF. The CDR3 region has the DNA TGCGCCAGCAGCCAAGATGGGGCAGGGATCCAAATCACCTTC.

The chain uses TRBV25-1 and TRBJ2-7; 9 nucleotides align to TRBD1. J was trimmed by 7 bases and V by 6 bases; bases with no gene match: 7. The CDR3 covers 13 residues. Per the germline V gene, CDR1 is MGHDK and CDR2 is SYGVNS. CDR3 sequence: CASSDTGGGEQYF. CDR3 sequence (DNA): TGTGCCAGCAGCGATACAGGGGGCGGGGAGCAGTACTTC.

This sequence joins TRBV7-9 and TRBJ1-1; 7 nucleotides line up with TRBD1. The length of the CDR3 is 16 residues. V was pared by 4 bases and J by 1 base, with 9 bases of the junction left unmatched. CDR1 and CDR2 from the germline V gene are SEHNR and FQNEAQ (reference sequence). The CDR3 bases are TGTGCCAGCAGCTCCCGGACCAGGGGGGAGAACACTGAAGCTTTCTTT. Encoded protein: CASSSRTRGENTEAFF.

V and J are TRBV5-1 and TRBJ2-1; 11 bases fit TRBD1. With 4 bases clipped from V and 8 bases from J, the junction kept 11 bases outside the gene matches. Germline CDR1 is SGHRS and CDR2 is YFSETQ. This CDR3 has 16 residues. CDR3 in DNA: TGCGCCAGCAGCGTCGGACAGGGGGCATGGGTGGATGAGCAGTTCTTC. It codes for CASSVGQGAWVDEQFF.

This rearrangement joins TRBV24-1 to TRBJ2-3; TRBD2 is a possible D gene (7 bases). CDR1 and CDR2 from the germline V gene are KGHDR and SFDVKD. V shed 8 bases and J shed 6 bases, with 17 bases lying between them. The length of the CDR3 is 14 residues. In nucleotides, the CDR3 is TGTGCCACCACGAAGGGGGGGGACTCGGATACGCAGTATTTT. It yields the protein CATTKGGDSDTQYF.

The DNA of the CDR3 is TGTGCCAGCAGTATCAGGGTGAACACTGAAGCTTTCTTT. This translates into CASSIRVNTEAFF. V and J are TRBV2 and TRBJ1-1, with a weak D call TRBD1 (5 bases). Germline values: CDR1 SNHLY, CDR2 FYNNEI. This CDR3 has 13 residues. V lost 5 bases and J lost 0, with 7 bases in between.

The chain couples TRBV2 to TRBJ1-2, with D perhaps matching TRBD1 (6 bases). With 4 bases removed from V and 4 bases from J, the gap between germline ends came to 13 bases. This CDR3 comprises 14 residues. Germline V gene data show CDR1 as SNHLY and CDR2 as FYNNEI. CDR3 residues: CASSGEQGPYGYTF. CDR3 coding DNA: TGTGCCAGCAGTGGGGAACAGGGTCCCTATGGCTACACCTTC.

V is TRBV30 and J is TRBJ1-5, with TRBD1 as a possible D gene (6 bases). The CDR3 loop spans 16 amino acids. Germline CDR1 is GTSNPN and CDR2 is SVGIG (reference sequence). The V end lost 0 bases, the J end lost 2 bases, and 14 bases lay between the germline ends. The DNA for the CDR3 is TGTGCCTGGAGTGTATCGGGCAGGGGAGGCAATCAGCCCCAGCATTTT. It translates to CAWSVSGRGGNQPQHF.

As regards this clone: One junction end does not reproduce the germline sequence, and a read error may be involved. The chain is built from TRBV23-1 and TRBJ2-1; the D gene is possibly TRBD2 (6 bases). TRBV23-1 is recorded as an ORF, its role being uncertain. The CDR3 has 11 residues. The CDR3 nucleotides read TGCGCCAGCAGTCAATGCAGGGAGGTGGTCTTC. Protein product: CASSQCREVVF.